The present entry profiles one T cell receptor (beta chain) with its context. Its binding antigen is unknown. There are no base qualities to consult, and no much larger clone falls within one base. This entry is derived from a study of blood T cell repertoires in COVID-19 (dated by TCRdb to 2020 to 2021). Regarding the research as a whole: Collaborator samples came from the United States, Italy and Spain and covered acute and convalescent phases of COVID-19. The material from the prospective study consisted of cDNA or gDNA derived from T cells, B-cell-depleted T cells, or PBMCs. Subjects who had been exposed to COVID-19, were actively infected with it, or had recovered from it provided the deeply sampled blood TCRbeta repertoires that made up the dataset. A freely available public database, intended as a resource for researchers studying the immune response to SARS-CoV-2, is where the repertoires were released. The samples were drawn from two sources: the first 160 participants of the ongoing ImmuneRACE study, and 1,000 to 1,500 subjects contributed by 6 global collaborators. The sample metadata nearly always contained a de-identified subject ID, COVID-19 status, age in years and sex. HLA class I and class II types, where available, came from metadata supplied by the sample provider rather than from assay-based typing.

General findings and caveats noted by the study authors: How much clinical and demographic metadata was included differed by source and by participant, and the metadata was provided uncurated.

Based on the germline V gene, the CDR1 and CDR2 sequences are MGHRA and YSYEKL. V is shortened by 1 base, J by 9 bases, and the region joining them spans 4 bases. Taken from cysteine to phenylalanine, the CDR3 has 11 residues. The CDR3 DNA has 33 bases and is translated from base 1. Enrolling through a virtual design, the prospective study's participants ranged in age from roughly 18 to 90 years and lived across roughly 24 United States geographic areas. In the prospective study, cohorts were assigned on the basis of participant-reported clinical history obtained from a screening survey and a study questionnaire. Each participant in the prospective study had whole blood, serum and a nasopharyngeal or oropharyngeal swab collected by mobile phlebotomists. Over an approximately two-month period, participants in the prospective study had the option of providing additional blood draws and questionnaires. Before DNA extraction, prospective study blood samples were shipped either frozen or at room temperature.

TCRbeta CDR3 regions were amplified from genomic DNA using the immunoSEQ Assay, a bias-controlled multiplex PCR. Turning to the authors' computational methods: The number of nucleated cells in each sample was estimated from the amplification of reference gene primers within the assay. Sequence reads were collapsed and filtered to measure the absolute abundance of every unique TCRbeta CDR3 rearrangement. For each sample, productive Simpson clonality was calculated as the square root of Simpson's diversity index across productive rearrangements. The immuneACCESS repertoire file appears here via TCRdb, limited to in-frame rearrangements. These files lack a portion of the clones; in checked studies, under half of the deficit traces to unresolved V genes, and the cause of the others is not known. The V and J calls and the clone size are those of that table, but D and trimming were determined from the DNA. The sample yields 150,000 to 200,000 clones; about 90% were counted once. The leading ten clones occupy 1% to 1.5% of the sample.

The source is a human donor with acute COVID-19. The donor label of this sample is uncertain. The chain uses TRBV4-1 and TRBJ2-4; the D gene cannot be resolved reliably. Specimen: PBMCs or T cells enriched from blood (not recorded which). The bases are TGCGCCAGCAGCCAAGGCGGCATTCAGTACTTC. Its product reads: CASSQGGIQYF.